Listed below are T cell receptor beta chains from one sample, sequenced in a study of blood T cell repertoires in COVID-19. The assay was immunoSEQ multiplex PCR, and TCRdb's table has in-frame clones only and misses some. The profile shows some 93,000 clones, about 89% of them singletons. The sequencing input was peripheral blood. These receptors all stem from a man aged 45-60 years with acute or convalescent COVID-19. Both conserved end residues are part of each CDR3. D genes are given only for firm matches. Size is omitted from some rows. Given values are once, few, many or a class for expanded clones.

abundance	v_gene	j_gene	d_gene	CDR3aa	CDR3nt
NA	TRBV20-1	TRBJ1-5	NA	CSASGQGSMPQHF	TGCAGTGCTAGTGGGCAGGGTTCGATGCCCCAGCATTTT
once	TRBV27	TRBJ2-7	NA	CASAGTNSYEQYF	TGTGCCAGCGCCGGGACAAACTCCTACGAGCAGTACTTC
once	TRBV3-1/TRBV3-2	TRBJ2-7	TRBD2	CASSQALAGGNEQYF	TGTGCCAGCAGCCAAGCTCTAGCGGGAGGTAACGAGCAGTACTTC
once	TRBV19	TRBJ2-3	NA	CAIARGGSGTTDTQYF	TGTGCCATAGCGAGGGGGGGCTCGGGGACCACAGATACGCAGTATTTT
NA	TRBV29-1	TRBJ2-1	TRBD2	CSVGAGGGYNEQFF	TGCAGCGTTGGAGCGGGAGGAGGATACAATGAGCAGTTCTTC
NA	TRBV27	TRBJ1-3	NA	CASSSLGSGNTIYF	TGTGCCAGCAGTTCCCTCGGCTCTGGAAACACCATATATTTT
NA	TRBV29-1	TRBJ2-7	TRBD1	CSVEDFRGTGEQLTYEQYF	TGCAGCGTTGAAGATTTTAGGGGGACAGGGGAGCAGCTAACCTACGAGCAGTACTTC
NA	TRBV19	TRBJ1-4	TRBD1	CASSIHQGAANEKLFF	TGTGCCAGTAGTATACATCAGGGGGCGGCTAATGAAAAACTGTTTTTT
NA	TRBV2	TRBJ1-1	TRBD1	CASSARQGGTEAFF	TGTGCCAGCAGCGCAAGACAGGGCGGCACTGAAGCTTTCTTT
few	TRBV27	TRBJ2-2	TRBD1	CASSQTGGDTGELFF	TGTGCCAGCAGTCAAACAGGGGGCGACACCGGGGAGCTGTTTTTT
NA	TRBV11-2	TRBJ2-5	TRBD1	CASSWDSQRTQYF	TGTGCCAGCAGCTGGGACAGCCAGCGGACCCAGTACTTC
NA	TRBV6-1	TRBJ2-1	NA	CASSATGRGGNNEQFF	TGTGCCAGCAGTGCTACGGGCAGGGGTGGAAACAATGAGCAGTTCTTC
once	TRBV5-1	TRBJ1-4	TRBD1	CASTGQVGEKLFF	TGCGCCAGCACGGGACAGGTTGGCGAAAAACTGTTTTTT
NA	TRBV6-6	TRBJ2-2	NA	CAISQMGGTGELFF	TGTGCCATCTCACAGATGGGGGGCACCGGGGAGCTGTTTTTT
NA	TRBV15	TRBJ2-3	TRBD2	CATSTTSVDTQYF	TGTGCCACCAGCACCACTAGCGTTGATACGCAGTATTTT
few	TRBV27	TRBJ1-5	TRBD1	CASSRAGGRYQPQHF	TGTGCCAGCAGTCGCGCAGGGGGCCGATATCAGCCCCAGCATTTT
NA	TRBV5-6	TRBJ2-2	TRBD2	CASSLGQAAGGPGELFF	TGTGCCAGCAGCTTGGGTCAGGCGGCGGGAGGACCCGGGGAGCTGTTTTTT
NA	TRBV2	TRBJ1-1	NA	CASSDNSMNTEAFF	TGTGCCAGCAGTGATAACAGCATGAACACTGAAGCTTTCTTT
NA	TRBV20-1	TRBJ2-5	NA	CSASGYPGGQETQYF	TGCAGTGCTAGTGGATACCCCGGGGGACAAGAGACCCAGTACTTC
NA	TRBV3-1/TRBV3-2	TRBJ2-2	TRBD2	CASRGAGAFTGELFF	TGTGCCAGCAGAGGAGCGGGAGCCTTTACCGGGGAGCTGTTTTTT
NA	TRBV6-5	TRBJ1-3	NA	CASSQGSSGNTIYF	TGTGCCAGCAGTCAGGGGAGCTCTGGAAACACCATATATTTT
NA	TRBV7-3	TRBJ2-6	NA	CASSLTGGAGANVLTF	TGTGCCAGCAGCTTAACAGGAGGGGCTGGGGCCAACGTCCTGACTTTC
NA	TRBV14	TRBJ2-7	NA	CASSPLGRDEQYF	TGTGCCAGCAGCCCACTCGGCCGGGACGAGCAGTACTTC
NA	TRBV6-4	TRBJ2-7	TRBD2	CASSTRDYKPPDEQYF	TGTGCCAGCAGTACCCGGGACTACAAGCCCCCCGACGAGCAGTACTTC
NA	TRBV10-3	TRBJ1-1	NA	CASLQGMNTEAFF	TGTGCCAGTCTACAGGGTATGAACACTGAAGCTTTCTTT
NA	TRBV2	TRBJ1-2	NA	CASIRGLVGYTF	TGTGCCAGCATCCGGGGTCTTGTAGGCTACACCTTC
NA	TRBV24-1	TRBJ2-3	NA	CATSDSRGPYTDTQYF	TGTGCCACCAGTGATTCCCGAGGGCCCTACACAGATACGCAGTATTTT
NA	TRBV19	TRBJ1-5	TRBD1	CASSTTYGTVNQPQHF	TGTGCCAGTAGTACTACCTATGGGACAGTCAATCAGCCCCAGCATTTT
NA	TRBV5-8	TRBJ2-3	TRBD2	CASSSSGAYTDTQYF	TGTGCCAGCAGCTCGAGCGGGGCCTACACAGATACGCAGTATTTT
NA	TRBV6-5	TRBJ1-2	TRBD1	CASSRTGPNYGYTF	TGTGCCAGCAGTAGGACAGGGCCTAACTATGGCTACACCTTC
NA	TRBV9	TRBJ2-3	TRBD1	CASSDPKDGTGGTDTQYF	TGTGCCAGCAGCGACCCAAAGGATGGGACAGGGGGCACAGATACGCAGTATTTT
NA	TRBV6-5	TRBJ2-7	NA	CASSYQGRGAEVQYF	TGTGCCAGCAGTTATCAGGGCAGGGGGGCGGAGGTGCAGTACTTC
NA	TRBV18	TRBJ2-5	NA	CASSPNRGKETQYF	TGTGCCAGCTCACCGAATAGGGGGAAAGAGACCCAGTACTTC
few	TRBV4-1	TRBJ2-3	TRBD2	CASSQEKGRVPHGTDTQYF	TGCGCCAGCAGCCAAGAAAAGGGGAGGGTACCTCATGGCACAGATACGCAGTATTTT
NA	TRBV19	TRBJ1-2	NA	CASSQGTNGYTF	TGTGCCAGTAGTCAAGGGACAAATGGCTACACCTTC
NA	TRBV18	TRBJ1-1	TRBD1	CASSPPAGQGAEAFF	TGTGCCAGCTCACCACCTGCAGGGCAGGGGGCTGAAGCTTTCTTT
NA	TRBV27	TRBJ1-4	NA	CASSLGYRVKNEKLFF	TGTGCCAGCAGTTTAGGGTACAGGGTGAAAAATGAAAAACTGTTTTTT
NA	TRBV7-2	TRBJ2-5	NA	CASSLTRQETQYF	TGTGCCAGCAGCTTGACTAGACAAGAGACCCAGTACTTC
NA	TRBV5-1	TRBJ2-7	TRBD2	CASSLGLAGVTYEQYF	TGCGCCAGCAGCTTGGGGTTAGCGGGAGTTACCTACGAGCAGTACTTC
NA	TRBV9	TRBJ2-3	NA	CASSPGTLADTQYF	TGTGCCAGCAGCCCCGGGACTTTGGCAGATACGCAGTATTTT
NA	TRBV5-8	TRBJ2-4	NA	CASRVGIGGGKNIQYF	TGTGCCAGCAGAGTGGGGATCGGGGGTGGCAAAAACATTCAGTACTTC
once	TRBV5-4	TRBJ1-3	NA	CASSGRDSGNTIYF	TGTGCCAGCAGCGGACGGGACTCTGGAAACACCATATATTTT
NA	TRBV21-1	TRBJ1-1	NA	CASSCKQGDRVMNTEAFF	TGTGCCAGCAGCTGTAAGCAGGGGGACAGGGTCATGAACACTGAAGCTTTCTTT
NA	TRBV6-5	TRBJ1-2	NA	CAVRGSAYGYTF	TGTGCCGTACGCGGCAGTGCCTATGGCTACACCTTC
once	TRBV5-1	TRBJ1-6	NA	CASSLQGFYNSPLHF	TGCGCCAGCAGCTTACAGGGTTTCTATAATTCACCCCTCCACTTT
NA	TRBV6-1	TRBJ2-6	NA	CASSVMGGASGANVLTF	TGTGCCAGCAGTGTCATGGGCGGGGCCTCTGGGGCCAACGTCCTGACTTTC
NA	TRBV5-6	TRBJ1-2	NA	CASRPGHEHNYGYTF	TGTGCCAGCAGACCTGGACACGAACATAACTATGGCTACACCTTC
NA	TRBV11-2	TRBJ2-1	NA	CASSFLLREQFF	TGTGCCAGCAGCTTTTTATTGAGGGAGCAGTTCTTC
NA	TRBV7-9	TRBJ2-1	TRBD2	CASSLLLAGDPYNEQFF	TGTGCCAGCAGCTTACTCCTAGCGGGAGACCCCTACAATGAGCAGTTCTTC